The rows below give T cell receptor beta chains drawn from one sample of a study of blood T cells in healthy people across ages. TCRdb used MiXCR to reprocess the 5' RACE reads, holding one entry per CDR3 protein. This sample yields approximately 800,000 distinct CDR3 sequences, of which more than 50% are seen a single time; roughly 26% belongs to the top ten. Specimen: blood. These receptors all come from a man aged 35 to 55 in good health. Each CDR3 is given with its conserved first and last residue. A D gene is named only where the DNA matches it firmly. Clone size appears in some rows only: once, few, many, or a class for an expanded clone.

D gene | CDR3 length | J gene | clone size | V gene | CDR3 protein | CDR3 DNA
TRBD2 | 14 | TRBJ2-7 | few | TRBV28 | CASSSQRGAYEQYF | TGTGCCAGCAGTTCACAGCGGGGGGCCTACGAGCAGTACTTC
. | 14 | TRBJ2-7 | few | TRBV20-1 | CSARGQRSSYEQYF | TGCAGTGCTAGAGGACAGCGTAGCTCCTACGAGCAGTACTTC
TRBD1 | 17 | TRBJ2-1 | few | TRBV7-2 | CASSPDRNPSSYNEQFF | TGTGCCAGCAGCCCGGACAGGAACCCTAGCTCCTACAATGAGCAGTTCTTC
. | 13 | TRBJ2-3 | few | TRBV29-1 | CSVEVLGGDTQYF | TGCAGCGTTGAAGTGCTCGGGGGAGATACGCAGTATTTT
TRBD1 | 13 | TRBJ2-3 | . | TRBV2 | CASKRQGADTQYF | TGTGCCAGCAAGAGACAGGGGGCAGATACGCAGTATTTT
. | 15 | TRBJ2-1 | . | TRBV6-6 | CASTYGRLDYNEQFF | TGTGCCAGCACTTACGGTCGGCTAGACTACAATGAGCAGTTCTTC
TRBD1 | 15 | TRBJ1-2 | . | TRBV9 | CASSTGTGPGYGYTF | TGTGCCAGCAGCACAGGGACAGGCCCCGGATATGGCTACACCTTC
. | 14 | TRBJ1-2 | few | TRBV6-1 | CASSDQGTNYGYTF | TGTGCCAGCAGTGATCAGGGGACTAACTATGGCTACACCTTC
. | 15 | TRBJ1-4 | once | TRBV4-1 | CASSRHIATNEKLFF | TGCGCCAGCAGCCGACACATTGCAACTAATGAAAAACTGTTTTTT
. | 16 | TRBJ1-1 | . | TRBV27 | CASSDRTGKNLGGAFF | TGTGCCAGCAGTGACAGGACGGGCAAGAACCTAGGGGGGGCTTTCTTT
TRBD2 | 14 | TRBJ2-7 | . | TRBV20-1 | CSARGVAGEYEQYF | TGCAGTGCTAGAGGGGTAGCGGGAGAATACGAGCAGTACTTC
TRBD2 | 14 | TRBJ2-1 | . | TRBV7-2 | CASSRWRGGDEQFF | TGTGCCAGCAGCAGATGGAGGGGAGGGGATGAGCAGTTCTTC
TRBD2 | 17 | TRBJ2-7 | once | TRBV11-1 | CASSLKAPGLAVNEQYF | TGTGCCAGCAGCCTAAAGGCCCCGGGACTAGCGGTAAACGAGCAGTACTTC
. | 13 | TRBJ2-3 | few | TRBV4-1 | CASSQEGWETQYF | TGCGCCAGCAGCCAAGAGGGGTGGGAGACGCAGTATTTT
. | 15 | TRBJ2-7 | few | TRBV27 | CASSDLRQLSYEQYF | TGTGCCAGCAGCGACCTTAGACAGCTCTCCTACGAGCAGTACTTC
TRBD2 | 16 | TRBJ2-7 | . | TRBV6-5 | CASSYGKGLDRYEQYF | TGTGCCAGCAGTTATGGCAAGGGACTAGACCGCTACGAGCAGTACTTC
. | 13 | TRBJ1-6 | . | TRBV25-1 | CASSEEGNSPLHF | TGTGCCAGCAGTGAGGAGGGGAATTCACCCCTCCACTTT
. | 16 | TRBJ2-6 | few | TRBV15 | CATSRDRGVGANVLTF | TGTGCCACCAGCAGAGATCGAGGGGTTGGGGCCAACGTCCTGACTTTC
TRBD2 | 19 | TRBJ2-4 | few | TRBV6-5 | CASSYSIEGGGSGKNIQYF | TGTGCCAGCAGTTACTCGATTGAGGGCGGGGGGTCGGGCAAAAACATTCAGTACTTC
. | 15 | TRBJ2-2 | once | TRBV20-1 | CSARAPPQGTGELFF | TGCAGTGCTAGGGCCCCCCCACAGGGTACCGGGGAGCTGTTTTTT
. | 15 | TRBJ2-3 | few | TRBV5-1 | CASSLNPEITDTQYF | TGCGCCAGCAGCTTGAATCCGGAAATCACAGATACGCAGTATTTT
. | 15 | TRBJ1-2 | few | TRBV4-3 | CASSQDSRGYYGYTF | TGCGCCAGCAGCCAAGATTCAAGAGGGTACTATGGCTACACCTTC
. | 15 | TRBJ2-7 | . | TRBV3-1 | CASSQETNRTYEQYF | TGTGCCAGCAGCCAAGAGACTAACAGAACCTACGAGCAGTACTTC
. | 15 | TRBJ2-1 | . | TRBV6-5 | CASRVRGLDNNEQFF | TGTGCCAGCAGAGTAAGGGGACTGGACAACAATGAGCAGTTCTTC
. | 15 | TRBJ1-5 | . | TRBV27 | CASRRAGDGNQPQHF | TGTGCCAGCCGGAGGGCAGGGGATGGCAATCAGCCCCAGCATTTT
. | 14 | TRBJ2-3 | few | TRBV6-1 | CASSEGTEPDTQYF | TGTGCCAGCAGTGAGGGTACGGAGCCGGATACGCAGTATTTT
. | 13 | TRBJ2-3 | . | TRBV4-2 | CASSQGWGDTQYF | TGTGCCAGCAGCCAAGGATGGGGAGATACGCAGTATTTT
. | 16 | TRBJ1-2 | . | TRBV21-1 | CANPTSGTGSSYGYTF | TGTGCCAACCCCACTTCCGGGACAGGTTCTTCGTATGGCTACACCTTC
TRBD2 | 16 | TRBJ2-5 | . | TRBV5-1 | CASSFNAGGDQETQYF | TGCGCCAGCAGCTTTAACGCGGGGGGGGACCAAGAGACCCAGTACTTC
. | 17 | TRBJ2-4 | few | TRBV28 | CASSLIAADLAKNIQYF | TGTGCCAGCAGTTTAATAGCGGCCGATCTAGCCAAAAACATTCAGTACTTC
TRBD1 | 14 | TRBJ2-7 | . | TRBV2 | CASSEETGFHEQYF | TGTGCCAGCAGTGAAGAGACAGGGTTCCACGAGCAGTACTTC
. | 15 | TRBJ1-3 | . | TRBV7-2 | CASSLAGALGNTIYF | TGTGCCAGCAGCTTAGCCGGGGCCCTTGGAAACACCATATATTTT
. | 14 | TRBJ2-6 | . | TRBV5-1 | CASSPTTGANVLTF | TGCGCCAGCAGCCCGACGACGGGGGCCAACGTCCTGACTTTC
TRBD2 | 17 | TRBJ2-1 | few | TRBV9 | CASSGTGTSASYNEQFF | TGTGCCAGCAGCGGAACCGGGACTAGCGCCTCCTACAATGAGCAGTTCTTC
TRBD2 | 13 | TRBJ2-7 | . | TRBV20-1 | CSARKRGSYEQYF | TGCAGTGCTAGGAAGCGGGGTTCCTACGAGCAGTACTTC
. | 15 | TRBJ1-2 | . | TRBV5-5 | CASSLAGDSNYGYTF | TGTGCCAGCAGCTTGGCGGGGGATTCTAACTATGGCTACACCTTC
. | 12 | TRBJ2-1 | once | TRBV11-3 | CASSGEVREQFF | TGTGCCAGCAGCGGGGAGGTGAGGGAGCAGTTCTTC
. | 15 | TRBJ1-1 | . | TRBV4-1 | CASSQSGAVNTEAFF | TGCGCCAGCAGCCAATCCGGGGCAGTGAACACTGAAGCTTTCTTT
TRBD2 | 15 | TRBJ2-1 | . | TRBV24-1 | CATARGTSGYNEQFF | TGTGCCACCGCCCGGGGGACTAGCGGCTACAATGAGCAGTTCTTC
. | 17 | TRBJ2-7 | few | TRBV24-1 | CATPSRYEAGSSYEQYF | TGTGCCACCCCCTCGAGGTATGAGGCGGGATCCTCCTACGAGCAGTACTTC